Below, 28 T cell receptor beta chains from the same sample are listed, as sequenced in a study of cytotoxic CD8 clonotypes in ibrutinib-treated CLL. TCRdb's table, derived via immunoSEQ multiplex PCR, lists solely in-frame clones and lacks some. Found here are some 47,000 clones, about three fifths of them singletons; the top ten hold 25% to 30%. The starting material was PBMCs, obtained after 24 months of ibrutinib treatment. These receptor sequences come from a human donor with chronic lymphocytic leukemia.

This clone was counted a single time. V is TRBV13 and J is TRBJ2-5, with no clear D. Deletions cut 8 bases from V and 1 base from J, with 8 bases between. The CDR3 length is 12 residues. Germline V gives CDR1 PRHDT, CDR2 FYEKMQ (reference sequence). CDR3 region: CASGPAQETQYF. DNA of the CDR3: TGTGCCAGCGGACCTGCCCAAGAGACCCAGTACTTC.

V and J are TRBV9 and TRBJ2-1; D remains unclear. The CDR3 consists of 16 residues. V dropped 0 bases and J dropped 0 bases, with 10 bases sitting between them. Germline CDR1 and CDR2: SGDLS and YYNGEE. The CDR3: CASSVGAPSSYNEQFF. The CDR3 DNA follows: TGTGCCAGCAGCGTAGGGGCTCCCTCCTCCTACAATGAGCAGTTCTTC.

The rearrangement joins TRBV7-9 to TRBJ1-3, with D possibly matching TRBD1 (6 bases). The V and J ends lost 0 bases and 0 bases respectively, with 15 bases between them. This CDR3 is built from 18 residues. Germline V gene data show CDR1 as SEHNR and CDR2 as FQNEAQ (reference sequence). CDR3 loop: CASSLALTGGLSGNTIYF. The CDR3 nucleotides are TGTGCCAGCAGCTTAGCGCTAACTGGGGGCCTCTCTGGAAACACCATATATTTT.

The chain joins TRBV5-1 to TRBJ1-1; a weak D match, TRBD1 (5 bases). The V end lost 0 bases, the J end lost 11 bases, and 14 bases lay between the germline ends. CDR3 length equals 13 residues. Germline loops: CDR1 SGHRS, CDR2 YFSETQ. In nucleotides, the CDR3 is TGCGCCAGCAGCTTGGATCCTCGGGACGGGGCTTTCTTT. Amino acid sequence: CASSLDPRDGAFF.

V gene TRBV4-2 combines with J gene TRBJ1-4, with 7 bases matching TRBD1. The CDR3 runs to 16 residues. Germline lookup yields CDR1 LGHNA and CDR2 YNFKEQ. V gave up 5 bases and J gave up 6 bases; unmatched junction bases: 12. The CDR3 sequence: CASSSSVTGRDEKLFF. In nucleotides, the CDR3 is TGTGCCAGCAGCTCTTCGGTGACAGGGAGGGATGAAAAACTGTTTTTT.

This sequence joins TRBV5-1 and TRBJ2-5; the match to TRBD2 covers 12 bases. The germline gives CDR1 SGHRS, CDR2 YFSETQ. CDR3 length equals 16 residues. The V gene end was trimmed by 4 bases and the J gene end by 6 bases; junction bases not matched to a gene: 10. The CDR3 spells CASSTEPSGGAKTQYF. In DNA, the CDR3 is TGCGCCAGCAGCACGGAACCTAGCGGGGGGGCAAAGACCCAGTACTTC.

The DNA for the CDR3 is TGTGCCAGCAGTTACGCAGGGGGAAGAAGCACTGAAGCTTTCTTT. Protein product: CASSYAGGRSTEAFF. V and J are TRBV6-5 and TRBJ1-1; 7 nucleotides align to TRBD1. The CDR3 is 15 amino acids. V lost 2 bases to trimming and J lost 4 bases; unmatched junction nucleotides: 7. In germline, CDR1 is MNHEY, CDR2 SVGAGI.

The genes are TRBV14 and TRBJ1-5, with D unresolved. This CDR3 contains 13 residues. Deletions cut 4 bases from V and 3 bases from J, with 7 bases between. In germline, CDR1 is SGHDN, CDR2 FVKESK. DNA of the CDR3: TGTGCCAGCAGCCTGGGTCCCAATCAGCCCCAGCATTTT. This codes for CASSLGPNQPQHF.

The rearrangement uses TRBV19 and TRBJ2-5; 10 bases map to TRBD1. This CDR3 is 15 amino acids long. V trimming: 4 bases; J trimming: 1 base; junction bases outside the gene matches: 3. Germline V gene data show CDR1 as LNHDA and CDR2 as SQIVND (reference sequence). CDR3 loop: CASSKRTGGQETQYF. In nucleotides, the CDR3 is TGTGCCAGTAGTAAACGGACAGGGGGCCAAGAGACCCAGTACTTC.

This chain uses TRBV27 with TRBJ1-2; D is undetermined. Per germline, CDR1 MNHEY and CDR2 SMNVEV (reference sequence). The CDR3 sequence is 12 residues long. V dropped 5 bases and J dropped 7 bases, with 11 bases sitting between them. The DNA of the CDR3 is TGTGCCAGCAGTCCCAGAGTTGGTGGCTACACCTTC. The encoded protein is CASSPRVGGYTF.

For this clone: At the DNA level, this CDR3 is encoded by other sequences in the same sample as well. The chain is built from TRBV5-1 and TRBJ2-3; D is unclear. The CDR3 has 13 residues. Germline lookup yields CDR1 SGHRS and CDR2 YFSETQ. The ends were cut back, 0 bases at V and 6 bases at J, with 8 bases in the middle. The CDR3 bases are TGCGCCAGCAGCTTGGCCCCTAGGGATACGCAGTATTTT. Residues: CASSLAPRDTQYF.

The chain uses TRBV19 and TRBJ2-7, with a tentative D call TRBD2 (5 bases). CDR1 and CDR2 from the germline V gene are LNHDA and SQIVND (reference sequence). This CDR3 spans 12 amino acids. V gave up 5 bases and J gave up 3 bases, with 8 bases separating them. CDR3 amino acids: CASSREGYEQYF. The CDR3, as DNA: TGTGCCAGTAGTCGTGAGGGCTACGAGCAGTACTTC.

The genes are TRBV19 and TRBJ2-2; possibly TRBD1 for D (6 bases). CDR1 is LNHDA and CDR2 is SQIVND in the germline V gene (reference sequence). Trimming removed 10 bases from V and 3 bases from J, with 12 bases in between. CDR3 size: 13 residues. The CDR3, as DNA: TGTGCCATACAACAGGGATACACCGGGGAGCTGTTTTTT. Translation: CAIQQGYTGELFF.

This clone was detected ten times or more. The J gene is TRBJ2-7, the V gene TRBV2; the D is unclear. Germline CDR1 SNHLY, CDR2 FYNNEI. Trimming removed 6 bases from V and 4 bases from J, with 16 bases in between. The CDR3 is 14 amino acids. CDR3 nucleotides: TGTGCCAGCAGGTTCGACCCCAAGGGATACGAGCAGTACTTC. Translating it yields CASRFDPKGYEQYF.

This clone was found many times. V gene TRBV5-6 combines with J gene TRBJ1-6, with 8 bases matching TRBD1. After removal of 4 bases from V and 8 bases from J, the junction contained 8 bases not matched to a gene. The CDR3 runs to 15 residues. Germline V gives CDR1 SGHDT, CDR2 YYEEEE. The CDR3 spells CASSGSGTGHSPLHF. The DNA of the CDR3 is TGTGCCAGCAGCGGCTCCGGGACAGGTCATTCACCCCTCCACTTT.

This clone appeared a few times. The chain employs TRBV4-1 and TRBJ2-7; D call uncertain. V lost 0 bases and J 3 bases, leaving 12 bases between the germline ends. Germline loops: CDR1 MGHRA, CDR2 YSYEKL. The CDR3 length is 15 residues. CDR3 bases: TGCGCCAGCAGCCAAGATCTGGGCCCGAACTACGAGCAGTACTTC. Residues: CASSQDLGPNYEQYF.

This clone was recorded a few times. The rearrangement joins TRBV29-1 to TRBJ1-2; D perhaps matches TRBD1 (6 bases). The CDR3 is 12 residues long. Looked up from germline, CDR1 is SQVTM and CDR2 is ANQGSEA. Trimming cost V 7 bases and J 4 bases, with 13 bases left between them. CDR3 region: CSGWGATYGYTF. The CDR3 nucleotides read TGCAGCGGGTGGGGGGCGACCTATGGCTACACCTTC.

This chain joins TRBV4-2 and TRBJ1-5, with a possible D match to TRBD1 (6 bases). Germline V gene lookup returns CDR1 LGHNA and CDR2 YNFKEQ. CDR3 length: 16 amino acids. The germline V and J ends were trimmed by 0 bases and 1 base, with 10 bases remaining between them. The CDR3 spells CASSQEVGASNQPQHF. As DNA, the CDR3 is TGTGCCAGCAGCCAAGAGGTGGGGGCAAGCAATCAGCCCCAGCATTTT.

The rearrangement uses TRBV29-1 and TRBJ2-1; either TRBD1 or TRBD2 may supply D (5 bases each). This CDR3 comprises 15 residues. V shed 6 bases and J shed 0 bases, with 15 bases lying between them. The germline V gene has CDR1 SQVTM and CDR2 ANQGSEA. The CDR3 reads CSVRGTGSSYNEQFF. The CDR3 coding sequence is TGCAGCGTACGTGGGACGGGAAGCTCCTACAATGAGCAGTTCTTC.

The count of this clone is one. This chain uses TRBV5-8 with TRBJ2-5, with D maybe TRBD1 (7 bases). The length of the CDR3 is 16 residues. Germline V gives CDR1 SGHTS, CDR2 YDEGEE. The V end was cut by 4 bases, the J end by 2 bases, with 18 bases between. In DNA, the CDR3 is TGTGCCAGCAGCAACACAATCGCAGGGGGGCAAGAGACCCAGTACTTC. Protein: CASSNTIAGGQETQYF.

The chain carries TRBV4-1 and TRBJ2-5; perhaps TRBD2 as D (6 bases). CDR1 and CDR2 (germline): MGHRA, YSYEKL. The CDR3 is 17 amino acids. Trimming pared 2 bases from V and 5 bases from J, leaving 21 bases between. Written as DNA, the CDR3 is TGCGCCAGCAGCCAAAATCCCCCCGGCCCCGGAGGGGAGACCCAGTACTTC. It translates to CASSQNPPGPGGETQYF.

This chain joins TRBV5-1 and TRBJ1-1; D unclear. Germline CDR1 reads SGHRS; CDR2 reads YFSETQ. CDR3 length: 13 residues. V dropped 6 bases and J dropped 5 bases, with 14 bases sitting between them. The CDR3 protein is CASTQDPGTEAFF. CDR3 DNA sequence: TGCGCCAGCACTCAGGACCCGGGGACTGAAGCTTTCTTT.

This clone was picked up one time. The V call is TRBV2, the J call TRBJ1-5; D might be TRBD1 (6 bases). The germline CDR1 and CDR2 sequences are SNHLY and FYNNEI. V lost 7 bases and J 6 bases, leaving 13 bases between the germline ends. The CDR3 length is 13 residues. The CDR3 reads CASTVGGGQPQHF. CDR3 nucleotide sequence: TGTGCCAGCACCGTAGGGGGTGGTCAGCCCCAGCATTTT. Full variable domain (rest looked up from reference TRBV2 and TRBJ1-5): EPEVTQTPSHQVTQMGQEVILRCVPISNHLYFYWYRQILGQKVEFLVSFYNNEISEKSEIFDDQFSVERPDGSNFTLKIRSTKLEDSAMYFCASTVGGGQPQHFGDGTRLSIL.

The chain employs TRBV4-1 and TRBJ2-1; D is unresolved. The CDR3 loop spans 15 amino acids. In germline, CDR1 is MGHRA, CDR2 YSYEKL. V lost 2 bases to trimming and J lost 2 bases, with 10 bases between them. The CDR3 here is CASSQWASPYNEQFF. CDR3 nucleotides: TGCGCCAGCAGCCAATGGGCTAGTCCCTACAATGAGCAGTTCTTC.

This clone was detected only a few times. The DNA of the CDR3 is TGTGCCATCGGTGGTAGGAGGGAGGGCTATGGCTACACCTTC. It specifies CAIGGRREGYGYTF. The chain couples TRBV10-3 to TRBJ1-2, with D unclear. Looked up from germline, CDR1 is ENHRY and CDR2 is SYGVKD. The V and J ends lost 8 bases and 4 bases respectively, with 17 bases between them. CDR3 length equals 14 residues.

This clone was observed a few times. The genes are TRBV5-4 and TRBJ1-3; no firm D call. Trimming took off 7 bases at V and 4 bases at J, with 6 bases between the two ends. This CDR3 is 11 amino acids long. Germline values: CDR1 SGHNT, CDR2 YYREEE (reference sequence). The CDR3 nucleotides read TGTGCCAGCGGCAGGGGAAACACCATATATTTT. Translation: CASGRGNTIYF.

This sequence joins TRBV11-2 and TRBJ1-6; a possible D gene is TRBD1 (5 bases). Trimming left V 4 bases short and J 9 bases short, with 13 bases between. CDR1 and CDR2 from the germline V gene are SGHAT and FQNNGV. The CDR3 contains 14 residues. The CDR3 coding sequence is TGTGCCAGCAGCTACGGCCCCCAGGGTTCACCCCTCCACTTT. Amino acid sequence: CASSYGPQGSPLHF.

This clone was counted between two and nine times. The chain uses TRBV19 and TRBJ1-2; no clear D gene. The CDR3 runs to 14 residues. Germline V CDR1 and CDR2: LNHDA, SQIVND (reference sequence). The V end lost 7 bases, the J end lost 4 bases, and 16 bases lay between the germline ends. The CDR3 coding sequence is TGTGCCAGTAACCTCGACGGACGGAGCTATGGCTACACCTTC. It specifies CASNLDGRSYGYTF.